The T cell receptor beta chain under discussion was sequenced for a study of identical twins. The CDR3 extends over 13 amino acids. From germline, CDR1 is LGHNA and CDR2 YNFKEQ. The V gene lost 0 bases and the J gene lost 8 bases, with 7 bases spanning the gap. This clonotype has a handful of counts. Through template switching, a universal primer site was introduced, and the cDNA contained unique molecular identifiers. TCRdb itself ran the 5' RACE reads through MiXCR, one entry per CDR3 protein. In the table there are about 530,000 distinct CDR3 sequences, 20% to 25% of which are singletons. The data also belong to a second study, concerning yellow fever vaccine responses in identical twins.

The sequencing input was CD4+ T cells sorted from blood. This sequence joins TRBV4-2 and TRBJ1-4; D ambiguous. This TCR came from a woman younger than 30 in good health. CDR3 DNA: TGTGCCAGCAGCCAAGATCTAGGGGAAAAACTGTTTTTT. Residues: CASSQDLGEKLFF.